This T cell receptor beta chain was documented in a study of regulatory T cells in long-lasting Graves disease. Time point of the sample: newly diagnosed GD, antithyroid drugs for less than 3 months. The TCR library used RNA extracted from PBMCs. Germline CDR1 is SNHLY and CDR2 is FYNNEI. CDR3 length: 15 residues. V was trimmed by 4 bases and J by 4 bases, leaving 14 bases between them. This clonotype was recorded many times. Building of the TCR beta libraries involved iRepertoire HTBI primers and Arm-PCR of CDR3 regions. TCRdb recomputed calls from the multiplex PCR reads with MiXCR, one row per CDR3 protein. The sample includes approximately 270,000 distinct CDR3 sequences, around a sixth seen only once; the top ten take 14%. This sample also appeared in a second study, on T cells in Graves' hyperthyroidism and ophthalmopathy.

The chain uses TRBV2 and TRBJ2-1; D may be TRBD1 (6 bases). The specimen was peripheral blood mononuclear cells (PBMCs), collected at new diagnosis, from a patient treated with antithyroid drugs. The receptor's source is a woman in her 30s with Graves disease. The CDR3 spells CASSGGQPIYNEQFF. As DNA, the CDR3 is TGTGCCAGCAGTGGGGGACAACCCATTTACAATGAGCAGTTCTTC.